Listed here are 14 T cell receptor beta chains from one sample, sequenced in a study of PD-L1 blockade in urothelial cancer. Libraries were prepared by immunoSEQ multiplex PCR; TCRdb keeps only in-frame clonotypes and omits some of them. Found here are fewer than 45,000 clones, around four fifths of them singletons; the top ten hold 16%. The sequencing here drew on PBMCs, taken around atezolizumab (anti-PD-L1) treatment. These receptors originate from a man between 60 and 70 years old with urothelial cancer.

The genes are TRBV6-5 and TRBJ1-3; no clear D gene. Trimming took off 6 bases at V and 1 base at J, with 10 bases between the two ends. This CDR3 comprises 14 residues. Per the germline V gene, CDR1 is MNHEY and CDR2 is SVGAGI. The CDR3 spells CASSRPGSGNTIYF. The DNA of the CDR3 is TGTGCCAGCAGCCGACCGGGGTCTGGAAACACCATATATTTT.

The chain has TRBV18 and TRBJ1-1, with D tentatively TRBD1 (5 bases). Trimming left V 1 base short and J 0 bases short, with 6 bases between. This CDR3 region has 14 residues. Looked up from germline, CDR1 is KGHSH and CDR2 is LQKENI. For the CDR3, the DNA is TGTGCCAGCTCACCACAGGGGTTGAACACTGAAGCTTTCTTT. As protein: CASSPQGLNTEAFF.

J is TRBJ1-2 and V is TRBV7-8; TRBD1 matches 9 bases. CDR3 size: 15 residues. Germline V gene sequence: CDR1 SGHVS, CDR2 FQNEAQ. V dropped 4 bases and J dropped 6; count of bases not matched to a gene: 9. CDR3 protein: CASSSGTGLVHGYTF. The CDR3 region has the DNA TGTGCCAGCAGCTCCGGGACAGGGTTAGTGCATGGCTACACCTTC.

The chain links TRBV2 to TRBJ1-2, with 7 bases fitting TRBD1. CDR1 and CDR2 (germline): SNHLY, FYNNEI. The CDR3 consists of 14 residues. V trimming: 3 bases; J trimming: 7 bases; junction bases outside the gene matches: 8. CDR3 in amino acids: CASSDWQGECGYTF. The CDR3 DNA follows: TGTGCCAGCAGTGATTGGCAGGGGGAGTGTGGCTACACCTTC. The full variable domain, completed using reference TRBV2 and TRBJ1-2, is EPEVTQTPSHQVTQMGQEVILRCVPISNHLYFYWYRQILGQKVEFLVSFYNNEISEKSEIFDDQFSVERPDGSNFTLKIRSTKLEDSAMYFCASSDWQGECGYTFGSGTRLTVV.

The J gene is TRBJ2-3, the V gene TRBV5-1; 10 nucleotides line up with TRBD2. The CDR3 covers 14 residues. Germline V gives CDR1 SGHRS, CDR2 YFSETQ. After removal of 4 bases from V and 6 bases from J, the junction contained 5 bases not matched to a gene. CDR3 sequence reads: CASSLGLAADTQYF. Written as DNA, the CDR3 is TGCGCCAGCAGCCTAGGACTAGCGGCGGATACGCAGTATTTT.

The V gene is TRBV7-8, the J gene TRBJ2-5, with D hard to call. CDR1 is SGHVS, CDR2 FQNEAQ, per germline. CDR3 length: 13 amino acids. Trimming took off 0 bases at V and 1 base at J, with 3 bases between the two ends. CDR3 coding DNA: TGTGCCAGCAGCTTAGCGGCCCAAGAGACCCAGTACTTC. This gives the protein CASSLAAQETQYF.

This chain joins TRBV28 and TRBJ2-7, with TRBD2 as a possible D gene (5 bases). The germline V gene has CDR1 MDHEN and CDR2 SYDVKM. This CDR3 is 15 amino acids long. The V end was cut by 6 bases, the J end by 5 bases, with 20 bases between. CDR3 in amino acids: CASRPGGAFLNEQYF. As DNA, the CDR3 is TGTGCCAGCAGGCCAGGAGGAGCTTTTTTGAACGAGCAGTACTTC.

This chain connects TRBV5-1 to TRBJ2-3; D might be TRBD2 (7 bases). The CDR3 sequence is 15 residues long. V dropped 0 bases and J dropped 5 bases, with 13 bases sitting between them. CDR1 is SGHRS and CDR2 is YFSETQ in the germline V gene. This chain's CDR3 is CASSLEAGAGDTQYF. In DNA form, the CDR3 reads TGCGCCAGCAGCTTGGAGGCGGGGGCTGGAGATACGCAGTATTTT.

This clone appeared a few times. The chain recombines TRBV7-2 with TRBJ1-2; tentative D call: TRBD1 (6 bases). CDR3 size: 14 residues. Trimming took off 5 bases at V and 7 bases at J, with 17 bases between the two ends. Germline values: CDR1 SGHTA, CDR2 FQGNSA. CDR3 nucleotide sequence: TGTGCCAGCAGCCAAGGCGGGGGGCTGGTTGGCTACACCTTC. This codes for CASSQGGGLVGYTF.

The chain has TRBV2 and TRBJ1-1; the match to TRBD1 covers 12 bases. V was pared by 7 bases and J by 4 bases, with 10 bases of the junction left unmatched. The germline gives CDR1 SNHLY, CDR2 FYNNEI. This CDR3 region has 16 residues. CDR3 sequence reads: CASIPLGTGGSTEAFF. The CDR3 nucleotides read TGTGCCAGCATCCCTCTGGGGACAGGGGGCTCCACTGAAGCTTTCTTT.

The rearrangement links TRBV5-6 to TRBJ1-5; D may be TRBD1 (6 bases). Trimming cost V 4 bases and J 4 bases, with 12 bases left between them. CDR3 size: 14 residues. CDR1 and CDR2 (germline): SGHDT, YYEEEE. The CDR3 coding sequence is TGTGCCAGCAGCCAGGGGACGGTTAATCAGCCCCAGCATTTT. This codes for CASSQGTVNQPQHF. Based on the CDR3 plus reference TRBV5-6 and TRBJ1-5, the full variable domain is DAGVTQSPTHLIKTRGQQVTLRCSPKSGHDTVSWYQQALGQGPQFIFQYYEEEERQRGNFPDRFSGHQFPNYSSELNVNALLLGDSALYLCASSQGTVNQPQHFGDGTRLSIL.

This clone showed up just once. The rearrangement uses TRBV30 and TRBJ1-1; D gene uncertain. V lost 2 bases and J lost 3, with 13 bases in between. Per the germline V gene, CDR1 is GTSNPN and CDR2 is SVGIG (reference sequence). CDR3 size: 14 residues. The CDR3 region is CAWSPPRGDTEAFF. The CDR3 coding sequence is TGTGCCTGGAGTCCGCCCCGGGGAGACACTGAAGCTTTCTTT.

The gene calls are TRBV5-5 and TRBJ2-5; 10 nucleotides match TRBD2. Germline lookup yields CDR1 SGHKS and CDR2 YYEKEE (reference sequence). Losses at the gene ends were 4 bases for V and 5 bases for J; bases not matched to a gene: 8. CDR3 length: 15 amino acids. The CDR3 region has the DNA TGTGCCAGCAGCAGTATAGCGGGGGGAGGGGAGACCCAGTACTTC. Amino acids: CASSSIAGGGETQYF.

This clone was seen a single time. V gene TRBV27 combines with J gene TRBJ1-1, with a possible D match to TRBD1 (6 bases). Trimming took off 0 bases at V and 1 base at J, with 6 bases between the two ends. CDR3 length: 14 amino acids. Germline CDR1 is MNHEY and CDR2 is SMNVEV (reference sequence). The CDR3 reads CASSLSGANTEAFF. The CDR3, as DNA: TGTGCCAGCAGTTTATCGGGGGCGAACACTGAAGCTTTCTTT.